This record covers a single TCR beta chain. These data come from a study of response to subunit inactivated influenza vaccine. Trimming removed 0 bases from V and 5 bases from J, with 5 bases in between. Per the germline V gene, CDR1 is SGHNT and CDR2 is YENEEA. This CDR3 region has 13 residues. Each CDR3 protein is one row after TCRdb ran MiXCR on the RT-PCR reads. This repertoire shows hundreds of thousands of distinct CDR3 sequences, approximately 10% found once; its top ten account for around 10%. The same sample was also studied in work on T cells expressing NK-cell markers. That investigation notes: The TCR beta cDNA came from 5'RACE template switching with UMIs. Just one sequenced donor of eight was HCMV-seronegative, while seven were seropositive. Where a handful of donors were concerned, these clonotypes also led the CD3+CD56-NKG2C+ fraction. Uncertainty persisted over the HCMV specificity of expanded NKG2C+ T cell clones.

The chain recombines TRBV11-3 with TRBJ2-1; D is undetermined. This material consisted of PBMCs from blood, taken on the day of vaccination. The TCR originated in a man aged 50-59 years who received an inactivated influenza vaccine. The CDR3 DNA follows: TGTGCCAGCAGCTTAGAGTCCGACAATGAGCAGTTCTTC. This translates into CASSLESDNEQFF.